This T cell receptor beta chain was captured by sequencing in a study of T cells expressing NK-cell markers. The germline gives CDR1 MNHNS, CDR2 SASEGT. The CDR3 totals 15 residues. Reanalyzing the 5' RACE reads, TCRdb keeps one entry per CDR3 protein, without DNA. The repertoire table contains approximately 460,000 distinct CDR3 sequences. The chain carries TRBV6-1 and TRBJ1-4; TCRdb calls TRBD1, which cannot be checked without DNA. The sequence was collected from a woman aged 18 to 75 in good health. What was sequenced was blood T cells: a sorted CD56 or NKG2C T cell subset, CD4+ or CD8+ T cells, or bulk PBMC T cells (not recorded which). The CDR3 loop reads CASKTTGGPNEKLFF.